This TCR beta chain comes out of a study of OX40 agonist ivuxolimab in advanced cancers. Looking at the study overall: Ivuxolimab was an agonistic, fully human IgG2 monoclonal antibody directed against OX40 (CD134), a costimulatory receptor. Intravenous ivuxolimab was administered to patients every 2 weeks at six dose levels: 0.01, 0.1, 0.3, 1.5, 3 and 10 mg/kg. Among the roughly 50 dose-escalation patients, approximately 20 had hepatocellular carcinoma, 15 or so melanoma, 9 renal cell carcinoma and 9 head and neck cancer. A male proportion of roughly 80% and a mean age of about 60 years, ranging from roughly 23 to 80, were recorded for the dose-escalation cohort. Patients were allowed to have had prior anti-PD-1, anti-PD-L1 or anti-CTLA-4 therapy, and 30% to 40% of the dose-escalation patients had previously received checkpoint inhibitors. Partial responses occurred in three dose-escalation patients, of whom one had hepatocellular carcinoma and two had cutaneous melanoma. The point of sequencing TCRbeta in the periphery was to test whether ivuxolimab changed TCR sequence diversity and drove clonal T-cell expansion. The paper covers the monotherapy dose-escalation part of the phase I ivuxolimab trial, which included N ≈ 50 patients. The paper's findings and limits, for the study overall: In the 0.1-3.0 mg/kg groups, partial responders had among the lowest normalized peripheral clonal expansion, particularly in CD8+ T cells. Low levels of normalized T-cell clonal expansion were also seen in some nonresponding patients. The antigen specificity of the clonally expanded peripheral T cells was not determined. At doses from 0.1 to 3.0 mg/kg, clonal expansion was seen in both CD4+ and CD8+ blood T cells between baseline and week 6. After ivuxolimab, expanded clones were on average more numerous among CD8+ T cells than among CD4+ T cells.

CDR1 and CDR2, looked up from the germline V gene, are WSHSY and SAAADI. The trim is 2 bases for V and 0 bases for J, with a gap of 10 bases between the germline ends. Inclusive of the bounding cysteine and phenylalanine, the CDR3 is 15 residues long. The DNA shown is the 45-base CDR3, in frame from base 1. To sequence the TCRbeta CDR3 region, genomic DNA was isolated from the sorted cells. The immunoSEQ Assay was used for sequencing of TCRbeta CDR3 regions. TCRdb carries this immuneACCESS record with in-frame sequences only. Its versions omit some clonotypes, under half of them owing to an unresolved V gene in the studies checked, with the rest unexplained. The sample table shows around 86,000 clones, and around 91% are seen once. Around 0.38% of the sample is in the top ten clones. Notes on this clone: There is no known antigen for this receptor. Base quality data are lacking; no much larger clone is found one base away.

The trial excluded patients who had a history of autoimmune disease or who were on systemic immunosuppression. Peripheral blood for TCR sequencing was drawn from every dose cohort at baseline, at cycle 4 day 1 and at cycle 7 day 1. The samples were drawn from a first-in-human, open-label, multicenter phase I dose-escalation trial of ivuxolimab. The trial enrolled adults with locally advanced or metastatic head and neck squamous cell, hepatocellular, melanoma or renal cell carcinoma. Before TCR sequencing, CD4+ and CD8+ T cells were separately sorted from peripheral blood. The TCR sequence derives from an adult with an advanced solid tumor such as melanoma, head and neck, liver or kidney cancer. This sequence uses TRBV10-2 and TRBJ1-2, with the D gene not confidently named. The input for sequencing was CD4+ or CD8+ T cells sorted from blood, taken in a trial of the OX40 agonist ivuxolimab. The CDR3 reads CASSEMESSNYGYTF. The nucleotide sequence reads TGCGCCAGCAGTGAGATGGAGAGTTCTAACTATGGCTACACCTTC.